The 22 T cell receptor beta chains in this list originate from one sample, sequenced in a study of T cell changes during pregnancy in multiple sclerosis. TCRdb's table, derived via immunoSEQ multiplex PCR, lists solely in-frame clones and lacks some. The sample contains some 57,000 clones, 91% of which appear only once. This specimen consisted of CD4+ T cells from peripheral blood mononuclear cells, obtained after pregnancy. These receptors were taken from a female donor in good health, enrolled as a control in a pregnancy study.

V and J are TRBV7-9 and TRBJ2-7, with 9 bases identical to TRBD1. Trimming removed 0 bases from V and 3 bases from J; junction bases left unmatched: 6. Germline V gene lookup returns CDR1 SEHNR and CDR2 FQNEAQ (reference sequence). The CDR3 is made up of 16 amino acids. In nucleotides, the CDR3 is TGTGCCAGCAGCTTAGCGAAGGGACAGGGTGGCTACGAGCAGTACTTC. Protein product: CASSLAKGQGGYEQYF.

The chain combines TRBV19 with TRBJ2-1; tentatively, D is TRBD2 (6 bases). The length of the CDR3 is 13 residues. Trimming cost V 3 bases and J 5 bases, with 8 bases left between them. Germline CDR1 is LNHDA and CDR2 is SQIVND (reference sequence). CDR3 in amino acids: CASSIGTHNEQFF. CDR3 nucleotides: TGTGCCAGTAGTATCGGGACTCACAATGAGCAGTTCTTC.

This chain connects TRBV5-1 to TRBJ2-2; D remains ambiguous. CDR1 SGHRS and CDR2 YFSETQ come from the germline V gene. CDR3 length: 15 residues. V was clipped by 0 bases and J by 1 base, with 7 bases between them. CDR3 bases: TGCGCCAGCAGCTTGGAACCGGTGAACACCGGGGAGCTGTTTTTT. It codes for CASSLEPVNTGELFF.

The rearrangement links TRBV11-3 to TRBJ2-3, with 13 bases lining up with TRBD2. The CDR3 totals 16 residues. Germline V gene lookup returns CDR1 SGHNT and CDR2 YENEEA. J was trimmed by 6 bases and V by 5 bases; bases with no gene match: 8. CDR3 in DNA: TGTGCCAGCAGCCCGGAACTAGCGGGGGGGATGGATACGCAGTATTTT. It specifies CASSPELAGGMDTQYF.

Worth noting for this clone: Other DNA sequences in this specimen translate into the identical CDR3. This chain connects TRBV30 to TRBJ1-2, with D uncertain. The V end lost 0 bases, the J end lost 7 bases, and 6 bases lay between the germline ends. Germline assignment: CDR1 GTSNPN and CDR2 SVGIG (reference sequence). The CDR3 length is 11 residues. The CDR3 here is CAWSVGGGYTF. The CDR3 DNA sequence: TGTGCCTGGAGTGTAGGCGGTGGCTACACCTTC.

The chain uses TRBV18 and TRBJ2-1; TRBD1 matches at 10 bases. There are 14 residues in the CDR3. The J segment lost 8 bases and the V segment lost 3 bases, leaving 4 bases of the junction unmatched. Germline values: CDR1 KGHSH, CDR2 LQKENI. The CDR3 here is CASSPGTGADEQFF. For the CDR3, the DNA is TGTGCCAGCTCACCTGGGACAGGGGCGGATGAGCAGTTCTTC.

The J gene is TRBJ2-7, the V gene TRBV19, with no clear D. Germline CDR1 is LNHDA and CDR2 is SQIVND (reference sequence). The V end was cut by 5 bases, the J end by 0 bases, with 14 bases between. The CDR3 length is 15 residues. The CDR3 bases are TGTGCCAGTAGTCCATCCAGTGCCTCCTCCTACGAGCAGTACTTC. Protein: CASSPSSASSYEQYF.

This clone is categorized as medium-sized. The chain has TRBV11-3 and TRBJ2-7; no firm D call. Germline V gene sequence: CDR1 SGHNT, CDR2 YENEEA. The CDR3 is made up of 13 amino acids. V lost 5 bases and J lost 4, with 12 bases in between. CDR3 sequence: CASSPRHGYEQYF. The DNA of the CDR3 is TGTGCCAGCAGCCCGAGGCACGGGTACGAGCAGTACTTC.

The chain's CDR3 is CSVRQGAYEQYF. In DNA form, the CDR3 reads TGCAGCGTGCGACAGGGGGCTTACGAGCAGTACTTC. The chain combines TRBV29-1 with TRBJ2-7, with 10 bases fitting TRBD1. V trimming: 6 bases; J trimming: 4 bases; junction bases outside the gene matches: 3. Germline lookup yields CDR1 SQVTM and CDR2 ANQGSEA. This CDR3 comprises 12 residues.

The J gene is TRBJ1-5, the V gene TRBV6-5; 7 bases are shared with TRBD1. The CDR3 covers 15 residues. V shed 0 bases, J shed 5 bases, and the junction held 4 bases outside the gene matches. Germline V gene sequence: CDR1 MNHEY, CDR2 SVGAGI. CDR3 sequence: CASSYSTGNDQPQHF. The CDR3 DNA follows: TGTGCCAGCAGTTACTCGACAGGGAATGATCAGCCCCAGCATTTT.

CDR3 bases: TGTGCCAGTAGTACCCGACAGGATCAGCCCCAGCATTTT. It is translated as CASSTRQDQPQHF. This chain links TRBV19 with TRBJ1-5; maybe TRBD1 (6 bases). Germline assignment: CDR1 LNHDA and CDR2 SQIVND (reference sequence). The CDR3 runs 13 residues. The V gene lost 4 bases and the J gene lost 5 bases, with 9 bases spanning the gap. The entire variable domain, with the rest obtained from reference TRBV19 and TRBJ1-5, is as follows: DGGITQSPKYLFRKEGQNVTLSCEQNLNHDAMYWYRQDPGQGLRLIYYSQIVNDFQKGDIAEGYSVSREKKESFPLTVTSAQKNPTAFYLCASSTRQDQPQHFGDGTRLSIL.

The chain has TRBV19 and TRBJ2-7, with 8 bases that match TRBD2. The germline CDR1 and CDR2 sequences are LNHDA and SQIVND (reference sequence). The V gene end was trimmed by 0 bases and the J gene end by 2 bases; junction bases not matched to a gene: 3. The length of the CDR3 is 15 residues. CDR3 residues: CASSIDRGGPYEQYF. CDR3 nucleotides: TGTGCCAGTAGTATAGATCGGGGGGGACCCTACGAGCAGTACTTC.

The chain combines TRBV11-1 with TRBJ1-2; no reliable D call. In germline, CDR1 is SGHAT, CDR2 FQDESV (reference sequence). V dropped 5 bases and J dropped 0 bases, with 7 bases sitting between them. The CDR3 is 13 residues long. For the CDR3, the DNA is TGTGCCAGCAGCCCCGCGACTAACTATGGCTACACCTTC. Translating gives CASSPATNYGYTF.

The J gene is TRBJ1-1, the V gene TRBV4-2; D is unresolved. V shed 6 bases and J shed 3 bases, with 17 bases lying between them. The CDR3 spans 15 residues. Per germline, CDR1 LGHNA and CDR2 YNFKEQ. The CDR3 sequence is CASRRATRRDTEAFF. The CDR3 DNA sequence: TGTGCCAGCAGACGAGCAACTCGGCGGGACACTGAAGCTTTCTTT.

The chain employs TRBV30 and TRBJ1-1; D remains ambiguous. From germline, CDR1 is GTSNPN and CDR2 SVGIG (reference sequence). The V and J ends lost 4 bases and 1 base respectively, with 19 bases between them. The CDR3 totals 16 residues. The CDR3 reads CAWMPPASWRNTEAFF. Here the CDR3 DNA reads TGTGCCTGGATGCCCCCTGCGAGTTGGAGGAACACTGAAGCTTTCTTT.

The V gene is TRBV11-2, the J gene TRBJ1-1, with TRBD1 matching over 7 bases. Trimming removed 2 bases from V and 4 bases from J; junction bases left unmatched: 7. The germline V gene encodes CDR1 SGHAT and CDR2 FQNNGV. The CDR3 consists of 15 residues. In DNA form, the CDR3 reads TGTGCCAGCAGCTTACTAGGGGGCGCCGGCACTGAAGCTTTCTTT. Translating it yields CASSLLGGAGTEAFF.

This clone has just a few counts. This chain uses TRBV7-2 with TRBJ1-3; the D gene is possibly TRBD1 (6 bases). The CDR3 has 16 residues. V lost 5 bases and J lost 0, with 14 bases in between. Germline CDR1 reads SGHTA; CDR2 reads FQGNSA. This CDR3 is CASSPRGRTSGNTIYF. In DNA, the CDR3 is TGTGCCAGCAGCCCCAGGGGACGCACCTCTGGAAACACCATATATTTT.

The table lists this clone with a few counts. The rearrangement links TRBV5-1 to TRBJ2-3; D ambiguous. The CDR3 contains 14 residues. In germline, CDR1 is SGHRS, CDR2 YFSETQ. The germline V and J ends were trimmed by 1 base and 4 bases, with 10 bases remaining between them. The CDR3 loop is CASSLTGPPDTQYF. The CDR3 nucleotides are TGCGCCAGCAGCTTGACGGGTCCGCCAGATACGCAGTATTTT.

The CDR3 coding sequence is TGCGCCAGCAGCCAACCCGACAGGGGGCATTATAACTATGGCTACACCTTC. This translates into CASSQPDRGHYNYGYTF. V gene TRBV4-1 combines with J gene TRBJ1-2, with 10 bases fitting TRBD1. The CDR3 totals 17 residues. CDR1 and CDR2 (germline): MGHRA, YSYEKL. The V segment lost 2 bases and the J segment 1 base; nucleotides outside the gene matches: 7.

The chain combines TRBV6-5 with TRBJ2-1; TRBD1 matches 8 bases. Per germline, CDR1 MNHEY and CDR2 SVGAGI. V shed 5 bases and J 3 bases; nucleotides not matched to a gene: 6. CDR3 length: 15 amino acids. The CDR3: CASSGHRGNYNEQFF. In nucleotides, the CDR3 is TGTGCCAGCAGTGGGCACAGGGGGAACTACAATGAGCAGTTCTTC.

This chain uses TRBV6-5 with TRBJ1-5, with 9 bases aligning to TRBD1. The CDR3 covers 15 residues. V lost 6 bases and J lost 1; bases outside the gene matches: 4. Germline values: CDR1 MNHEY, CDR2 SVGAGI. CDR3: CASRLQGASNQPQHF. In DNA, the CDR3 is TGTGCCAGCAGGCTACAGGGGGCGAGCAATCAGCCCCAGCATTTT.

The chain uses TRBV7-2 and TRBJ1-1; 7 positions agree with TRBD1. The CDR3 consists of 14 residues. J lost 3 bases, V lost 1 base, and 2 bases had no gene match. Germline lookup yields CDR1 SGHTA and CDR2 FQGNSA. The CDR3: CASSLEGADTEAFF. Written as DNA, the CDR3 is TGTGCCAGCAGCTTAGAGGGGGCTGACACTGAAGCTTTCTTT. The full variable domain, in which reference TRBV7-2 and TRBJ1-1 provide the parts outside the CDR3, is GAGVSQSPSNKVTEKGKDVELRCDPISGHTALYWYRQSLGQGLEFLIYFQGNSAPDKSGLPSDRFSAERTGGSVSTLTIQRTQQEDSAVYLCASSLEGADTEAFFGQGTRLTVV.